A single sample is the source of the 7 T cell receptor beta chains below, sequenced in a study of CD8 T cells in Susac syndrome. RNA totalling roughly 0.5 to 1 ug underwent reverse transcription with random hexamers. TCRdb itself ran the immunoSEQ multiplex PCR reads through MiXCR, one entry per CDR3 protein. The sample shows 180,000 or so distinct CDR3 sequences, around 95% of them seen only once. The sequenced sample consisted of CD4+ T cells from PBMCs. The receptors come from a human donor in good health.

This chain uses TRBV11-1 with TRBJ2-7; no definite D call. Germline V gene data show CDR1 as SGHAT and CDR2 as FQDESV (reference sequence). Trimming took off 4 bases at V and 0 bases at J, with 7 bases between the two ends. The CDR3 sequence is 13 residues long. CDR3 sequence: CASSSLSSYEQYF. The CDR3 region has the DNA TGTGCCAGCAGCTCCCTGAGCTCCTACGAGCAGTACTTC.

The V and J genes are TRBV20-1 and TRBJ2-7; TRBD1 matches 8 bases. This CDR3 has 14 amino acids. V lost 5 bases and J lost 4; bases outside the gene matches: 10. Germline assignment: CDR1 DFQATT and CDR2 SNEGSKA (reference sequence). The CDR3 bases are TGCAGTGCTGGCGACGGACAGGGAAGATACGAGCAGTACTTC. This translates into CSAGDGQGRYEQYF.

The gene calls are TRBV7-9 and TRBJ2-5; D unresolved. The V and J ends lost 0 bases and 2 bases respectively, with 10 bases between them. This CDR3 is 15 amino acids long. Germline-derived CDR1 and CDR2 are SEHNR and FQNEAQ (reference sequence). CDR3 loop: CASSLAGPVQETQYF. DNA for the CDR3: TGTGCCAGCAGCTTAGCCGGGCCGGTTCAAGAGACCCAGTACTTC.

This sequence joins TRBV20-1 and TRBJ1-2; D might be TRBD1 (5 bases). Germline V gives CDR1 DFQATT, CDR2 SNEGSKA (reference sequence). This CDR3 spans 14 amino acids. The ends were cut back, 6 bases at V and 5 bases at J, with 19 bases in the middle. For the CDR3, the DNA is TGCAGTGCGGAGAGGCAGGGTGTTGTGTATGGCTACACCTTC. It codes for CSAERQGVVYGYTF.

This chain uses TRBV3-1 with TRBJ2-3; 7 positions match TRBD2. Germline V gives CDR1 LGHDT, CDR2 YNNKEL (reference sequence). This CDR3 spans 15 amino acids. Unmatched junction bases numbered 4, after V lost 0 bases and J lost 4 bases. CDR3 in amino acids: CASSQDPRGADTQYF. The CDR3 DNA is TGTGCCAGCAGCCAAGATCCCCGGGGGGCAGATACGCAGTATTTT.

This rearrangement joins TRBV29-1 to TRBJ1-3, with D perhaps TRBD1 (6 bases). The CDR3 totals 12 residues. Trimming removed 3 bases at V and 9 bases at J, with 12 bases between. Germline CDR1 reads SQVTM; CDR2 reads ANQGSEA. The chain's CDR3 is CSVESDSGTIYF. Written as DNA, the CDR3 is TGCAGCGTTGAGTCGGACAGTGGCACCATATATTTT.

V usage is TRBV15 and J usage is TRBJ2-1; either TRBD1 or TRBD2 may fit D (6 bases each). The germline gives CDR1 LNHNV, CDR2 YYDKDF (reference sequence). V lost 1 base, J lost 1 base, and 11 bases lay in between. The CDR3 is made up of 16 amino acids. The CDR3 loop reads CATSRGGAFSYNEQFF. For the CDR3, the DNA is TGTGCCACCAGCAGAGGGGGGGCGTTTTCCTACAATGAGCAGTTCTTC. The full variable domain, with the rest looked up from reference TRBV15 and TRBJ2-1, is DAMVIQNPRYQVTQFGKPVTLSCSQTLNHNVMYWYQQKSSQAPKLLFHYYDKDFNNEADTPDNFQSRRPNTSFCFLDIRSPGLGDTAMYLCATSRGGAFSYNEQFFGPGTRLTVL.